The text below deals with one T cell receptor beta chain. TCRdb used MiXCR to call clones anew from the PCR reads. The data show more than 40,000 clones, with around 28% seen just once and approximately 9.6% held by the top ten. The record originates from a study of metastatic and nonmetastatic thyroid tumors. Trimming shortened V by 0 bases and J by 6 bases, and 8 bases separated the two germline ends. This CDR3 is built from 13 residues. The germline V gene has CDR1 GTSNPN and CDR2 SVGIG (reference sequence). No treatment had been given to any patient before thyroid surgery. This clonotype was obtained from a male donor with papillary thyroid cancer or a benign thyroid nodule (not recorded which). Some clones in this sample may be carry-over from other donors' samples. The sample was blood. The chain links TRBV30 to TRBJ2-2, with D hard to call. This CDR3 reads CAWSVYGAGELFF. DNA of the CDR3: TGTGCCTGGAGTGTATATGGAGCCGGGGAGCTGTTTTTT.